This T cell receptor (beta chain) comes out of a study of cytomegalovirus exposure and HLA in healthy donors. Study-level information: The 120 or so validation repertoires, a later analysis reported, used the same platform as the approximately 700 first-cohort repertoires.

In germline, CDR1 is LGHNA, CDR2 YNFKEQ. With 1 base clipped from V and 5 bases from J, the junction kept 9 bases outside the gene matches. The CDR3 length is 16 residues. Using immunoSEQ multiplex PCR, the repertoire was profiled, and TCRdb retains in-frame clones only, with some absent. The sample includes a few hundred thousand clones, about 90% seen only once; the top ten take approximately 0.99%. The study drew the donors from its approximately 110-subject validation cohort, separate from the approximately 700-subject first cohort. Sequences were obtained from PBMCs. The genes are TRBV4-2 and TRBJ2-5; 8 bases align to TRBD2. The origin of this receptor is a woman in her late teens or twenties in good health and CMV-seronegative. The CDR3 sequence is CASSQVGSGSSETQYF. Written as DNA, the CDR3 is TGTGCCAGCAGCCAAGTTGGCAGCGGGAGCTCGGAGACCCAGTACTTC.